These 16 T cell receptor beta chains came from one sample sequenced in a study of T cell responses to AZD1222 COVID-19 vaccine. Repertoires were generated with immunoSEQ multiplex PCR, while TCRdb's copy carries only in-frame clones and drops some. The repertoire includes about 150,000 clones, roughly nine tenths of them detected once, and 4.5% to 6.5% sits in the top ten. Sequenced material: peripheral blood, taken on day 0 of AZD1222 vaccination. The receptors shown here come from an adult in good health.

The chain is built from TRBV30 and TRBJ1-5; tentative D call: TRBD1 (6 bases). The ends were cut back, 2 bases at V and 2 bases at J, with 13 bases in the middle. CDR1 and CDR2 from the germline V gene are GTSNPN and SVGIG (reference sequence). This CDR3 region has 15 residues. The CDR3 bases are TGTGCCTGGAGTTATCAGGGGTGGGGCAATCAGCCCCAGCATTTT. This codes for CAWSYQGWGNQPQHF.

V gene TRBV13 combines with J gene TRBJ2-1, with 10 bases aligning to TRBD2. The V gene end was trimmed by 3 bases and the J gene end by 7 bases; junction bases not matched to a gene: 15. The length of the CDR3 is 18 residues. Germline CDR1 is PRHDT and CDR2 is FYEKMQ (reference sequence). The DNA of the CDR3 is TGTGCCAGCAGCTTGAACAGGGGCGGGATAGCGGGAGGTAATGAGCAGTTCTTC. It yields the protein CASSLNRGGIAGGNEQFF.

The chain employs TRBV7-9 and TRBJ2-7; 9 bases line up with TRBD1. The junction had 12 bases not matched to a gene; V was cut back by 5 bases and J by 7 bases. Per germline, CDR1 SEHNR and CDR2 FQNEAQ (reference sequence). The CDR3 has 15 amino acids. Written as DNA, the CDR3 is TGTGCCAGCAGCGCACCGGACAGGGGTTTAAGGGAGCAGTACTTC. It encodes CASSAPDRGLREQYF.

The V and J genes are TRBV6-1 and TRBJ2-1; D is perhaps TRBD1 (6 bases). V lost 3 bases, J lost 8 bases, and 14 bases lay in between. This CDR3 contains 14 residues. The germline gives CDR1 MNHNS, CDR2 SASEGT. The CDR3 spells CASSEMTGSDEQFF. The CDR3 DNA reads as TGTGCCAGCAGTGAGATGACAGGATCTGATGAGCAGTTCTTC.

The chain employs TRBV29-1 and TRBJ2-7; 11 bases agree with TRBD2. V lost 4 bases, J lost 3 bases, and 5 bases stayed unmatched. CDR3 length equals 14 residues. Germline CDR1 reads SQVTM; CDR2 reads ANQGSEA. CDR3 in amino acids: CSVASGRPIYEQYF. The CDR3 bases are TGCAGCGTTGCTAGCGGGAGGCCAATCTACGAGCAGTACTTC.

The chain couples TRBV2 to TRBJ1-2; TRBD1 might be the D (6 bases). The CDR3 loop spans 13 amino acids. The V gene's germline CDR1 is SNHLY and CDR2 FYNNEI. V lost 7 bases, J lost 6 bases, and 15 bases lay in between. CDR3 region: CASNFEGEDGYTF. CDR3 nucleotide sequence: TGTGCCAGCAACTTTGAGGGGGAGGATGGCTACACCTTC.

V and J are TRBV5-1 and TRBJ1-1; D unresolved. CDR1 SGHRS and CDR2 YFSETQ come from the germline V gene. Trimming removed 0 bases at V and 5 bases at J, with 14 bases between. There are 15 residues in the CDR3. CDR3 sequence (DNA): TGCGCCAGCAGCTTGGGGGTAGGGATTGGAACTGAAGCTTTCTTT. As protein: CASSLGVGIGTEAFF.

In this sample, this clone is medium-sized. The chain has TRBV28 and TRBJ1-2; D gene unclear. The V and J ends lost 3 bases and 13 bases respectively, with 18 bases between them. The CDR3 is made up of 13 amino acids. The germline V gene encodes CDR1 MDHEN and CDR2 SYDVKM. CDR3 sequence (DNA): TGTGCCAGCAGTTTTGGACTGCTTGTCGGCAGCACCTTC. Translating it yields CASSFGLLVGSTF.

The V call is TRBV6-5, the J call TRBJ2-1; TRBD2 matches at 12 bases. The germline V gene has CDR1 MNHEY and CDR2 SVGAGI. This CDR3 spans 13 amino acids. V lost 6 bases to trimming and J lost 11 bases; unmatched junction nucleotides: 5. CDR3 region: CASRGGLAGKQFF. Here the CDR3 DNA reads TGTGCCAGCAGGGGAGGACTAGCGGGAAAGCAGTTCTTC.

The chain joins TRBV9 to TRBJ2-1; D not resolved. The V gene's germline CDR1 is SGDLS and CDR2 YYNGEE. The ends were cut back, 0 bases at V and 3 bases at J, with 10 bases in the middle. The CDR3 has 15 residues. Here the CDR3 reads CASSVDVGNYNEQFF. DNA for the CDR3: TGTGCCAGCAGCGTAGATGTGGGAAACTACAATGAGCAGTTCTTC. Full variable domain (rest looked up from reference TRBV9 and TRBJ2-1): DSGVTQTPKHLITATGQRVTLRCSPRSGDLSVYWYQQSLDQGLQFLIQYYNGEERAKGNILERFSAQQFPDLHSELNLSSLELGDSALYFCASSVDVGNYNEQFFGPGTRLTVL.

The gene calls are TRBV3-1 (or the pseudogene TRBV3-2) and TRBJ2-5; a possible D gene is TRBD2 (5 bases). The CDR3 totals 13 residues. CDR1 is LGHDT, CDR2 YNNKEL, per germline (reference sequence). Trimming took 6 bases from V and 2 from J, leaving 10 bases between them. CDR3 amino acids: CASRYRGQETQYF. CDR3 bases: TGTGCCAGCAGGTACCGGGGACAAGAGACCCAGTACTTC.

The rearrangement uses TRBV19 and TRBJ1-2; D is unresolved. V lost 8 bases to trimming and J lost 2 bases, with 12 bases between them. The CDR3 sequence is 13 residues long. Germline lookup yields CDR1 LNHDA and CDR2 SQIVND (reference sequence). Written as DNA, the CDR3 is TGTGCCAGTCGTCGGCAAGTAAACTATGGCTACACCTTC. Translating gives CASRRQVNYGYTF.

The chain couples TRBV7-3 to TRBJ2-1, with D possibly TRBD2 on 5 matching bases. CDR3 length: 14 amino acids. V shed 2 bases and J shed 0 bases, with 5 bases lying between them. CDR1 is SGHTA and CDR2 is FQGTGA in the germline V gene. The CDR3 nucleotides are TGTGCCAGCAGCTTACTAGCCTCCTACAATGAGCAGTTCTTC. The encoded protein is CASSLLASYNEQFF.

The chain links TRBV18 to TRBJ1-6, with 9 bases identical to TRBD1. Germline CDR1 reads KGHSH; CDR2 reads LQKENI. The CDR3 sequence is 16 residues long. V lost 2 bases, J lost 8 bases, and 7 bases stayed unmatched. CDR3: CASSPTGQGGDSPLHF. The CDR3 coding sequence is TGTGCCAGCTCACCAACGGGACAGGGCGGAGATTCACCCCTCCACTTT.

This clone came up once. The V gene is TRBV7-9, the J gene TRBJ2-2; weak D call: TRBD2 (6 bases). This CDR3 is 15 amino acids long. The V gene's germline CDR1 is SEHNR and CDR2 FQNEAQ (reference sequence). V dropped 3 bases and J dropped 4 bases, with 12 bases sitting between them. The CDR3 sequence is CASSLAPGVTGELFF. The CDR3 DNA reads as TGTGCCAGCAGCTTGGCGCCGGGAGTCACCGGGGAGCTGTTTTTT. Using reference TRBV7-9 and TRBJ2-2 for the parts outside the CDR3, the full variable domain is DTGVSQNPRHKITKRGQNVTFRCDPISEHNRLYWYRQTLGQGPEFLTYFQNEAQLEKSRLLSDRFSAERPKGSFSTLEIQRTEQGDSAMYLCASSLAPGVTGELFFGEGSRLTVL.

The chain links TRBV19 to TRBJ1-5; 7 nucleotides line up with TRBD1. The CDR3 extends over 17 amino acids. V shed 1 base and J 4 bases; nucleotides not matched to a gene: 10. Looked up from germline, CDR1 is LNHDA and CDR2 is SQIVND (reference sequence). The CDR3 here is CASSIGRQGRANQPQHF. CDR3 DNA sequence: TGTGCCAGTAGTATAGGTCGACAGGGTAGGGCTAATCAGCCCCAGCATTTT. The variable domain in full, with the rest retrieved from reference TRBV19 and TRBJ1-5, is DGGITQSPKYLFRKEGQNVTLSCEQNLNHDAMYWYRQDPGQGLRLIYYSQIVNDFQKGDIAEGYSVSREKKESFPLTVTSAQKNPTAFYLCASSIGRQGRANQPQHFGDGTRLSIL.